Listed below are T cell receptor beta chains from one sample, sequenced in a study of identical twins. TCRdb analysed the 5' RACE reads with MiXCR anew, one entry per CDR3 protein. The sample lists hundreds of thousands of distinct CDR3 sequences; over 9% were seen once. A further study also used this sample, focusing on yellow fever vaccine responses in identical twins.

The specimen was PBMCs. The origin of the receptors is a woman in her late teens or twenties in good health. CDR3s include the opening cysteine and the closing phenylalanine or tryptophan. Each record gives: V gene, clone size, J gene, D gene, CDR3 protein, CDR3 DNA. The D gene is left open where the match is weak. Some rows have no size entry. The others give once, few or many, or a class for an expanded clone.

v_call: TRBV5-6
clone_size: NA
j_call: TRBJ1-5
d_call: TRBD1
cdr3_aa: CASSQYGQGDQPQHF
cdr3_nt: TGTGCCAGCAGCCAATATGGACAGGGAGATCAGCCCCAGCATTTT

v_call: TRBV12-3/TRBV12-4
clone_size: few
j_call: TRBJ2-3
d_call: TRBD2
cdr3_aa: CASTLGLAGAPDTQYF
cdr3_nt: TGTGCCAGCACCCTCGGACTAGCGGGAGCCCCAGATACGCAGTATTTT

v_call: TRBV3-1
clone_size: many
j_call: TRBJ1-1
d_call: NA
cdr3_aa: CASSPRVSTEAFF
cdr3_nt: TGTGCCAGCAGCCCAAGGGTCTCCACTGAAGCTTTCTTT

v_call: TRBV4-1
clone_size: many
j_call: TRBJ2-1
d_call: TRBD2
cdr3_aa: CASSQDNSGEFNEQFF
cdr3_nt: TGCGCCAGCAGCCAAGATAATAGCGGGGAATTCAATGAGCAGTTCTTC

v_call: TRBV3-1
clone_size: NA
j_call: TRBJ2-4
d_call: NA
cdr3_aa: CASSRGSPVAKNIQYF
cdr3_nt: TGTGCCAGCAGCCGTGGTTCTCCTGTAGCCAAAAACATTCAGTACTTC

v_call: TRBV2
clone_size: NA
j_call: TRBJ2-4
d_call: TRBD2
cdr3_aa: CASSVRQGTSGKNIQYF
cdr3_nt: TGTGCCAGCAGTGTTCGGCAGGGGACTAGCGGTAAAAACATTCAGTACTTC

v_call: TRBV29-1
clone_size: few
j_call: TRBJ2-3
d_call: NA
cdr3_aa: CSVDDRRTDTQYF
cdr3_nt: TGCAGCGTTGATGACAGACGCACAGATACGCAGTATTTT

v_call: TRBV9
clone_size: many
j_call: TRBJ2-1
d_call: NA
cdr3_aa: CASSEEGVGYNEQFF
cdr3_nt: TGTGCCAGCAGCGAAGAGGGGGTGGGCTACAATGAGCAGTTCTTC

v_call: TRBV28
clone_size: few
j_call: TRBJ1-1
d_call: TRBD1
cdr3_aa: CASTSDRVNTEAFF
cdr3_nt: TGTGCCAGCACATCGGACAGGGTGAACACTGAAGCTTTCTTT

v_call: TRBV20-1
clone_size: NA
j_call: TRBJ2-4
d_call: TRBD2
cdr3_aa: CSGAGVAKNIQYF
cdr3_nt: TGCAGTGGCGCGGGAGTGGCCAAAAACATTCAGTACTTC

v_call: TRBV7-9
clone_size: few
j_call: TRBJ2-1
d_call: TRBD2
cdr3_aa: CASSLGLAGLAGTEQFF
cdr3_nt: TGTGCCAGCAGCTTAGGTTTGGCGGGACTAGCGGGAACTGAGCAGTTCTTC

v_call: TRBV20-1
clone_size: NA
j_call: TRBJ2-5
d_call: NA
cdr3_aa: CSSGQETQYF
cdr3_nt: TGCAGTAGCGGACAAGAGACCCAGTACTTC

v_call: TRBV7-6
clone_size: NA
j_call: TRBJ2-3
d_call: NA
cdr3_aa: CASSSLGPIGTDTQYF
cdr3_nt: TGTGCCAGCAGCTCACTTGGACCCATCGGCACAGATACGCAGTATTTT

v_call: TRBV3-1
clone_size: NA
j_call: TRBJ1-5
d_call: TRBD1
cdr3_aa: CASSQVLTLPLVIPGTGANQPQHF
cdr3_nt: TGTGCCAGCAGCCAAGTGTTGACATTACCCCTCGTTATCCCCGGGACAGGGGCCAATCAGCCCCAGCATTTT

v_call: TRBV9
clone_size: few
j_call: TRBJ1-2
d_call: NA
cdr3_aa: CASSARGELDYGYTF
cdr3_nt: TGTGCCAGCAGCGCCCGGGGGGAATTGGACTATGGCTACACCTTC

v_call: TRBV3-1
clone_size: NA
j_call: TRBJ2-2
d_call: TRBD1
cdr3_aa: CASSTRQGSVTGELFF
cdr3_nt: TGTGCCAGCAGCACTAGACAGGGGTCGGTCACCGGGGAGCTGTTTTTT

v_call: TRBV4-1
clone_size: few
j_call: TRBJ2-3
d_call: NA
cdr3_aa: CASSLGVDPYTDTQYF
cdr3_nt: TGCGCCAGCAGCCTAGGGGTAGACCCTTACACAGATACGCAGTATTTT

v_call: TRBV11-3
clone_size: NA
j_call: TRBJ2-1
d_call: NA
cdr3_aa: CASSLDSGGTEQFF
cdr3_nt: TGTGCCAGCAGCTTAGATTCGGGGGGCACGGAGCAGTTCTTC

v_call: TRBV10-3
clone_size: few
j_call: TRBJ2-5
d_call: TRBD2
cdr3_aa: CAISEMGGGAREQETQYF
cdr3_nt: TGTGCCATCAGTGAGATGGGCGGGGGGGCCCGAGAACAAGAGACCCAGTACTTC

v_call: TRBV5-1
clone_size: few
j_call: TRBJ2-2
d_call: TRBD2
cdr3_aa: CASKGKLGGSGTGELFF
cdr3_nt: TGCGCCAGCAAAGGAAAGCTGGGCGGGAGTGGCACCGGGGAGCTGTTTTTT

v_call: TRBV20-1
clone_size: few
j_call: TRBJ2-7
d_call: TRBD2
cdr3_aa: CSAWTSGSNEQYF
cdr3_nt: TGCAGTGCTTGGACTAGCGGGAGCAACGAGCAGTACTTC

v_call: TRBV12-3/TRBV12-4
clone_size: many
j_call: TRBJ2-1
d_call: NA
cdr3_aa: CASSWSRDEQFF
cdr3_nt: TGTGCCAGCAGTTGGAGCAGGGATGAGCAGTTCTTC

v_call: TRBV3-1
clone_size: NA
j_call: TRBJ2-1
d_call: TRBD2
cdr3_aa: CASSPTGLAGVHNEQFF
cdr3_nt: TGTGCCAGCAGCCCCACGGGACTAGCGGGAGTGCACAATGAGCAGTTCTTC

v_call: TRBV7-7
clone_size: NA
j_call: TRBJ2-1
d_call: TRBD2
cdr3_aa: CASSPGLAVGEQFF
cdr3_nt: TGTGCCAGCAGCCCGGGACTAGCGGTTGGTGAGCAGTTCTTC

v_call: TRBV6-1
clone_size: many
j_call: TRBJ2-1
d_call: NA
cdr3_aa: CASSDPGLLQQFF
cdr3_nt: TGTGCCAGCAGCGACCCCGGACTTTTACAACAGTTCTTC

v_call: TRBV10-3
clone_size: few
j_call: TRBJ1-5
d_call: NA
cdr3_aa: CAIRSGDPNQPQHF
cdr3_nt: TGTGCCATCAGATCCGGGGACCCCAATCAGCCCCAGCATTTT

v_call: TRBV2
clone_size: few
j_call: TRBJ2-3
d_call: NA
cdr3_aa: CASRVGGLDTSTDTQYF
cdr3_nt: TGTGCCAGCAGAGTCGGAGGCTTGGATACTAGCACAGATACGCAGTATTTT

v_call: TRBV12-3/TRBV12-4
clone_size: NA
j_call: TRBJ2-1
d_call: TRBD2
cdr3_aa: CASSFWVVAGEGEQFF
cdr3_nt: TGTGCCAGCAGTTTCTGGGTGGTAGCGGGAGAAGGTGAGCAGTTCTTC

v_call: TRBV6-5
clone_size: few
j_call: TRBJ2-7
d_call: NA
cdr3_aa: CASSYSWDKRYEQYF
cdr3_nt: TGTGCCAGCAGTTATTCCTGGGACAAACGTTACGAGCAGTACTTC

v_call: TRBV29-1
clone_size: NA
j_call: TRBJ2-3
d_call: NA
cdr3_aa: CSVVGPGTDTQYF
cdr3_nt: TGCAGCGTTGTCGGCCCTGGAACAGATACGCAGTATTTT

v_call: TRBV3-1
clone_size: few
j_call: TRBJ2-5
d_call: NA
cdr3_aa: CASSSRRVEETQYF
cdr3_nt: TGTGCCAGCAGCTCGAGGAGAGTGGAAGAGACCCAGTACTTC

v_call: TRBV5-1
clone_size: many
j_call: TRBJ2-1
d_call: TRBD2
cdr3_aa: CASSRGTSGVYNEQFF
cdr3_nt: TGCGCCAGCAGCAGGGGGACTAGCGGGGTTTACAATGAGCAGTTCTTC

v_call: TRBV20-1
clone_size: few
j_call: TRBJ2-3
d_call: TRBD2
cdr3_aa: CSAPVSGRRTDTQYF
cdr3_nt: TGCAGTGCCCCCGTTAGCGGGAGGCGTACAGATACGCAGTATTTT

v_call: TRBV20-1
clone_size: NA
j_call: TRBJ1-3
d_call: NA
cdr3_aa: CSAPGNSGNTIYF
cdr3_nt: TGCAGTGCTCCAGGGAACTCTGGAAACACCATATATTTT

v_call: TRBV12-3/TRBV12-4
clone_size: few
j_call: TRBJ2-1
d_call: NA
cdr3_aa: CASRRTGDEQFF
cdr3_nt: TGTGCCAGCAGAAGGACTGGGGATGAGCAGTTCTTC

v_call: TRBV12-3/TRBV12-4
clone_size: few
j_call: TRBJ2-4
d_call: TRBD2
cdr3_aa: CASSPPAGGNIQYF
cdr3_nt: TGTGCCAGCAGTCCCCCCGCGGGGGGGAACATTCAGTACTTC

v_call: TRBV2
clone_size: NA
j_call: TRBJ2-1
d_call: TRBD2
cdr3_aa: CASSDGGLVEYNEQFF
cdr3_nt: TGTGCCAGCAGTGACGGGGGGTTGGTGGAATACAATGAGCAGTTCTTC

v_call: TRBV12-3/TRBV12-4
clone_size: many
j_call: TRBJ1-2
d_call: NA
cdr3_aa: CASSSRDGVSYGYTF
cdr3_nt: TGTGCCAGCAGTTCCCGGGACGGAGTTTCCTATGGCTACACCTTC

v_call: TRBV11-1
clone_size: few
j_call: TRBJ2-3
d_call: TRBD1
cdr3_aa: CASSLGTGTTDTQYF
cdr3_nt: TGTGCCAGCAGCTTAGGGACAGGGACCACAGATACGCAGTATTTT

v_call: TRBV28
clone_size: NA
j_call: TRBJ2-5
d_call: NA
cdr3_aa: CASRPSVLETQYF
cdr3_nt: TGTGCCAGCAGACCCTCGGTCTTAGAGACCCAGTACTTC

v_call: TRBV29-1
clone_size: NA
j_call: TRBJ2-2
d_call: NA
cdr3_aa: CSAVRDYTGELFF
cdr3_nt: TGCAGCGCGGTGCGGGATTACACCGGGGAGCTGTTTTTT

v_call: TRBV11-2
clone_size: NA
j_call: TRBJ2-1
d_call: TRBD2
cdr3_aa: CASSLGGLAGGPWNEQFF
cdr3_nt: TGTGCCAGCAGCTTAGGGGGACTAGCGGGAGGGCCTTGGAATGAGCAGTTCTTC

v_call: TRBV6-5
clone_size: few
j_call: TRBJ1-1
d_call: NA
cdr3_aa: CASISDPGQNTEAFF
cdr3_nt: TGTGCCAGCATTTCAGATCCGGGACAGAACACTGAAGCTTTCTTT

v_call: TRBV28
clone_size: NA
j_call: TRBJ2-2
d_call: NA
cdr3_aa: CASNTGKNTGELFF
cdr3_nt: TGTGCCAGCAACACAGGGAAGAACACCGGGGAGCTGTTTTTT

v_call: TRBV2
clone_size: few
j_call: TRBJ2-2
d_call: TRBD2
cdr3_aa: CASSFRTGLAGDTGELFF
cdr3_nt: TGTGCCAGCAGTTTCCGCACGGGACTAGCGGGAGACACCGGGGAGCTGTTTTTT

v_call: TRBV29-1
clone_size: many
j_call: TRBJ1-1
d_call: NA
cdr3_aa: CSVKGLMNTEAFF
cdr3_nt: TGCAGCGTTAAAGGCCTCATGAACACTGAAGCTTTCTTT

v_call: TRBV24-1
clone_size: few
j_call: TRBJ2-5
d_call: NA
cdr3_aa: CATSDPAPQETQYF
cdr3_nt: TGTGCCACCAGCGACCCGGCCCCCCAAGAGACCCAGTACTTC

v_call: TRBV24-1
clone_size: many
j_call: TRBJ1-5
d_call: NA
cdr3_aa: CATSDFDGGPQHF
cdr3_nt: TGTGCCACCAGTGATTTCGACGGAGGGCCCCAGCATTTT

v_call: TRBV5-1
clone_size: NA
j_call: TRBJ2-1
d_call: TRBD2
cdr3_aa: CASMPDHLFTPASGGNYEQFF
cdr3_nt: TGCGCCAGCATGCCGGACCACTTGTTCACCCCTGCCTCGGGGGGTAATTATGAGCAGTTCTTC

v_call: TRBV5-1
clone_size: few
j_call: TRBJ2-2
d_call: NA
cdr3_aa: CASSSEGNLVLTGELFF
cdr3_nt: TGCGCCAGCAGCTCGGAAGGGAATTTAGTGTTGACCGGGGAGCTGTTTTTT